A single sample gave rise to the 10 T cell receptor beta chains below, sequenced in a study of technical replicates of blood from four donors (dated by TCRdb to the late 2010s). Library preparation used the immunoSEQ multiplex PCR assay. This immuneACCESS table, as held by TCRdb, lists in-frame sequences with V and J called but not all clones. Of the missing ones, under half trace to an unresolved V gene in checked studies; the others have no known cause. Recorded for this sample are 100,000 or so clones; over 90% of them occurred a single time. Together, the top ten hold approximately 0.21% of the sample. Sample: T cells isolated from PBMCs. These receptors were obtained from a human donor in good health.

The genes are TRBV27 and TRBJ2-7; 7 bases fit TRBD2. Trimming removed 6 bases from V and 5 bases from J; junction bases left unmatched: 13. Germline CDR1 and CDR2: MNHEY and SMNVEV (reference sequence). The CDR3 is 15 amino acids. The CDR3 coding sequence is TGTGCCAGCAGGCCTCCGGGGGGAGTGATCCACGAGCAGTACTTC. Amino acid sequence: CASRPPGGVIHEQYF.

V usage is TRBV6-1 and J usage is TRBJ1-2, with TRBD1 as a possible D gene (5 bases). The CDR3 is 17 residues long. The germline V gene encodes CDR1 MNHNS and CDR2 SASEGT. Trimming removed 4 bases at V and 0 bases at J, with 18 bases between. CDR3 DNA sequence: TGTGCCAGCAGTGGGGGATGGGGGGGTTCAGCTAACTATGGCTACACCTTC. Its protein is CASSGGWGGSANYGYTF.

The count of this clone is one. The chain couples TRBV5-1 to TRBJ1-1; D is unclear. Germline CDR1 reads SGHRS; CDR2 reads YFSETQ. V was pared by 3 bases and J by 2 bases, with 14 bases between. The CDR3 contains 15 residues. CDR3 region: CASSYLWEGNTEAFF. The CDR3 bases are TGCGCCAGCAGCTACCTGTGGGAGGGAAACACTGAAGCTTTCTTT.

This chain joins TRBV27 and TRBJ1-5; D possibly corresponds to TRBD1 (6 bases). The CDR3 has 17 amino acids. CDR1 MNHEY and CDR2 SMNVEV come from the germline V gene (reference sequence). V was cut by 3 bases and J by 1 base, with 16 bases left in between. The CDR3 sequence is CASSLWGGGGSNQPQHF. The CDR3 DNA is TGTGCCAGCAGTTTGTGGGGCGGGGGGGGCAGCAATCAGCCCCAGCATTTT.

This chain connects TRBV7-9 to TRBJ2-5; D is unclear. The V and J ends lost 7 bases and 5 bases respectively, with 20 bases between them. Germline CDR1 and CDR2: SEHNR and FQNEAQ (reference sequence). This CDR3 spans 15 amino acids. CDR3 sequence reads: CASTQFRVSGETQYF. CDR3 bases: TGTGCCAGCACCCAGTTTCGGGTTTCCGGGGAGACCCAGTACTTC.

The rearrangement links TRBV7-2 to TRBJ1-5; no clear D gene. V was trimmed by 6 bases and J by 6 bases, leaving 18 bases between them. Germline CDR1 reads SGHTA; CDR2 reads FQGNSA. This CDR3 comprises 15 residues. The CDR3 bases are TGTGCCAGCAGTGTTGTCGGGGTCGGCAGTCAGCCCCAGCATTTT. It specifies CASSVVGVGSQPQHF.

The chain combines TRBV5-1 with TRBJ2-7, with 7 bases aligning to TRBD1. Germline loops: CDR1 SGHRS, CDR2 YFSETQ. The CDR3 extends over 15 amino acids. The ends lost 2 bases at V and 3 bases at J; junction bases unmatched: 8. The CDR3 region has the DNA TGCGCCAGCAGCTTTAATCCGGGACAGATCTACGAGCAGTACTTC. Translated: CASSFNPGQIYEQYF.

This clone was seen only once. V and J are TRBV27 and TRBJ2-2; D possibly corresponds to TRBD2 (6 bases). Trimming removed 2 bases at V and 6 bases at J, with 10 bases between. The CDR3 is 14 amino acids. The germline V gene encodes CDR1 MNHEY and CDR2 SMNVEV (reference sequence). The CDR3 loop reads CASSLGGDPGELFF. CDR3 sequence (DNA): TGTGCCAGCAGTTTAGGAGGGGATCCCGGGGAGCTGTTTTTT.

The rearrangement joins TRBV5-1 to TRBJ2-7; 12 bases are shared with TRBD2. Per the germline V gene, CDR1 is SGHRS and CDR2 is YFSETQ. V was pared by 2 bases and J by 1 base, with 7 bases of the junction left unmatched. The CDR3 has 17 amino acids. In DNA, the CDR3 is TGCGCCAGCAGCTTTGAGACTAGCGGGGGATATTCCTACGAGCAGTACTTC. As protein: CASSFETSGGYSYEQYF.

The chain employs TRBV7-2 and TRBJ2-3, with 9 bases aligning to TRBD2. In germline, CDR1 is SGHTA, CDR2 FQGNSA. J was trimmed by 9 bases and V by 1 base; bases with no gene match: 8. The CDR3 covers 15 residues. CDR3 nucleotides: TGTGCCAGCAGCTTAGAAGGCGGGAGGGCCAAAACGCAGTATTTT. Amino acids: CASSLEGGRAKTQYF.